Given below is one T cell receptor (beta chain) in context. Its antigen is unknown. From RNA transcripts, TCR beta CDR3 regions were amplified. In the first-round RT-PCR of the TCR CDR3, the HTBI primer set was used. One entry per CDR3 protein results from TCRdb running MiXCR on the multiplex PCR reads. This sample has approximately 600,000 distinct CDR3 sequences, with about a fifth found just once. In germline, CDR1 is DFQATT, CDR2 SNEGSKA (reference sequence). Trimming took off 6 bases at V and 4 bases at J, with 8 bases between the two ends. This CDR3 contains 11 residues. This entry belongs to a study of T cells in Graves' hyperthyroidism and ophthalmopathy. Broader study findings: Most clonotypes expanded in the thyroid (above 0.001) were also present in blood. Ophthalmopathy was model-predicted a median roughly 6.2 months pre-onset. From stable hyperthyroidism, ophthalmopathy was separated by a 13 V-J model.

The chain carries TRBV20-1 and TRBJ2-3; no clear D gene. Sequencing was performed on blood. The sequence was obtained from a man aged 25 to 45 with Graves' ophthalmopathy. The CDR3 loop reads CSALRADTQYF. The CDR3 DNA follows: TGCAGTGCCCTGCGAGCAGATACGCAGTATTTT.